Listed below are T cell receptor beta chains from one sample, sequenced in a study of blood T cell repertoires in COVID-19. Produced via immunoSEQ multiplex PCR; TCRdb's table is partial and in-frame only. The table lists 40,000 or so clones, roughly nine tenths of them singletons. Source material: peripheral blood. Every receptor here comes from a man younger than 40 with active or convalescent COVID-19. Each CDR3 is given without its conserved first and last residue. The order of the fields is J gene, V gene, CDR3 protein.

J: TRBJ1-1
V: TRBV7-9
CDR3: ASSPPGHDEAF

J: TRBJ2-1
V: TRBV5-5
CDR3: ASLLAGENEQF

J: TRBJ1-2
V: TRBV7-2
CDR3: ASSRGRDRSNYGYT

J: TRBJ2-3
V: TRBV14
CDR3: ASSQAGTSGHTQY

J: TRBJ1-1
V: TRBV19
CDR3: ASSIMRGLEAF

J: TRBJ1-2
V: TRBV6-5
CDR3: ASSYAWHRVNYGYT

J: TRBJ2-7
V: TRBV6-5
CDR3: ASSYFSGTATYEQY

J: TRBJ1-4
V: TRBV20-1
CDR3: SASIREGGNEKLF

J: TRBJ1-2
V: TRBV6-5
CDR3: ASRGDRRANYGYT

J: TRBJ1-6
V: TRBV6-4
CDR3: ASSADRENSPLH

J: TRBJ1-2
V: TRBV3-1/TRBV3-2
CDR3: ASSQGRVLYGYT

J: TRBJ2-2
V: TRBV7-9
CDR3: ASSGDRGMGTGELF

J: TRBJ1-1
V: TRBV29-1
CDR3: SVEEEGGDAEAF

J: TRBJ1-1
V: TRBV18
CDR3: ASSPNRGSGTEAF

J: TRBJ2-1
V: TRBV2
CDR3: ASSAEVTRGRNEQF

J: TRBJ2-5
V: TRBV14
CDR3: ASSQDRPSGFGTQY

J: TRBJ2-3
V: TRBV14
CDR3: ASSQAPGGRASQY

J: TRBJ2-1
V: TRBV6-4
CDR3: ASSENPEDEQF

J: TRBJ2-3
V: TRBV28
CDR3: ASSSPGTEPGGTQY

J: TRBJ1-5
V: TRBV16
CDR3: ASSQFRGSNQPQH

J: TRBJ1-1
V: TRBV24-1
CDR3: ATSSGLNTEAF

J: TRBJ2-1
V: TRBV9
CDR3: ASSVVSGSDEQF

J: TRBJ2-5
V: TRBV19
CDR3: ASSIGRVQETQY

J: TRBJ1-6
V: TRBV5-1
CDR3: ASSLAVNSPLH

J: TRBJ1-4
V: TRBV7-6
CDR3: ASSLVRQGGSKLF

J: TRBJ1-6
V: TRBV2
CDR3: ASSQLGTSSYNSPLH

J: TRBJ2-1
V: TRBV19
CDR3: ASSSGGINEQF

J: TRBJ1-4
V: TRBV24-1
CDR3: ATSDFTRTGRWEKLF

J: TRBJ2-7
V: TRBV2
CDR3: ASSEDWTGGFNSYEQY

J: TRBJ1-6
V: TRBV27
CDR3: ASSRTGVHNSPLH